This T cell receptor beta chain was recorded in a study of a mutant IDH1 vaccine in newly diagnosed glioma. Time point in this sample: week 47, end of study. With topical imiquimod, each dose of the vaccine consisted of 300 ug of mutant IDH1 20-mer peptide. This CDR3 region has 13 residues. V shed 6 bases, J shed 4 bases, and the junction held 5 bases outside the gene matches. The V gene's germline CDR1 is LNHDA and CDR2 SQIVND (reference sequence). Concerning this clone: Antigen specificity is unknown.

This table comes from immunoSEQ multiplex PCR, and its TCRdb copy is limited to in-frame clones, with some not included. Of some 50,000 clones listed, approximately 64% are singletons. Here the sequenced sample was peripheral blood mononuclear cells (PBMCs), taken from a glioma patient whose treatment included an IDH1 peptide vaccine. The V gene is TRBV19, the J gene TRBJ1-2; 7 bases map to TRBD1. This sequence was found in a man between 35 and 55 years old with glioma. Some clones in this sample may be carry-over from other donors' samples. For the CDR3, the DNA is TGTGCCAGTAGACGGACAGGATCCTATGGCTACACCTTC. It translates to CASRRTGSYGYTF.